Detailed here is one T cell receptor (beta chain). Its antigen is not identified. Total RNA from whole blood was isolated with no T cell sorting. This record comes from a study of monozygotic twins with inflammatory bowel disease. General observations from the study: Patients with IBD had less TCRbeta diversity (inverse Simpson) than their healthy co-twins. IBD patients shared fewer clonotypes with others than healthy twins, especially with disease activity.

The germline CDR1 and CDR2 sequences are SGHRS and YFSETQ. CDR3 length: 17 residues. Each UMI harboured a 6-nucleotide sample barcode and was appended via template switching. TCRdb processed the 5' RACE reads again and assigns one entry to each CDR3 protein, with no DNA. Its clone listing holds roughly 200,000 distinct CDR3 sequences. The J gene is TRBJ2-1, the V gene TRBV5-1; TCRdb lists TRBD2, though no DNA is available to test this call. The sample consisted of blood. The TCR comes from a human donor with ulcerative colitis or Crohn's disease, or a healthy co-twin of an affected twin (not recorded which). CDR3 protein: CASSPSLGLSSYNEQFF.